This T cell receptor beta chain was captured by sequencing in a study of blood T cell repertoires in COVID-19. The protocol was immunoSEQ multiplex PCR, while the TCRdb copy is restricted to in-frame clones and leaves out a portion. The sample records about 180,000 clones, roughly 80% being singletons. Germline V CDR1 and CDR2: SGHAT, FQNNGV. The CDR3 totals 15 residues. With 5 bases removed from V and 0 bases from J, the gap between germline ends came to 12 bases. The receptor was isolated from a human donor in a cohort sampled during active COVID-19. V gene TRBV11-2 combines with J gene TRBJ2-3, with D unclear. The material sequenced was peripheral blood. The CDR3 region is CASSTDLTSTDTQYF. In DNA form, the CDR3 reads TGTGCCAGCAGCACCGATCTAACTAGCACAGATACGCAGTATTTT.